Listed here are 30 T cell receptor beta chains from one sample, sequenced in a study of shared clonotypes between healthy human individuals. Naive CD8 cells lacked CD45RO and underwent positive selection for CCR7, leaving out terminally differentiated effector memory CD45RA+ cells. Sequencing was performed with immunoSEQ multiplex PCR; in TCRdb, only in-frame clones are kept and a portion is missing. Of about 580,000 clones listed, roughly 98% were seen once; the top ten hold 0.25% to 0.35%. Source material: naive CD8+ T cells sorted from blood. The receptor source for this set is a man aged 25 to 40 in good health.

The chain recombines TRBV5-5 with TRBJ2-7; 8 nucleotides match TRBD1. CDR1 is SGHKS, CDR2 YYEKEE, per germline (reference sequence). V lost 4 bases, J lost 2 bases, and 5 bases stayed unmatched. This CDR3 spans 14 amino acids. The CDR3 reads CASSTQGVAYEQYF. In DNA, the CDR3 is TGTGCCAGCAGCACACAGGGGGTGGCCTACGAGCAGTACTTC.

This rearrangement joins TRBV7-6 to TRBJ2-7, with D perhaps matching TRBD2 (6 bases). V lost 4 bases, J lost 3 bases, and 10 bases lay in between. This CDR3 has 13 residues. Germline-derived CDR1 and CDR2 are SGHVS and FNYEAQ. The DNA of the CDR3 is TGTGCCAGCAGCTATGGACTAAACTACGAGCAGTACTTC. Residues: CASSYGLNYEQYF.

The chain joins TRBV29-1 to TRBJ1-2, with D perhaps TRBD1 (5 bases). The CDR3 covers 11 residues. V shed 1 base and J shed 8 bases, with 8 bases lying between them. Germline V gene lookup returns CDR1 SQVTM and CDR2 ANQGSEA. CDR3 in DNA: TGCAGCGTTGAAGTCAGGGAGGGCTACACCTTC. Amino acid sequence: CSVEVREGYTF.

The chain couples TRBV5-5 to TRBJ2-7; TRBD2 matches at 11 bases. V was clipped by 0 bases and J by 2 bases; unmatched bases: 10. CDR3 length: 18 amino acids. From germline, CDR1 is SGHKS and CDR2 YYEKEE (reference sequence). The CDR3 sequence is CASSLVLSLAGGPYEQYF. CDR3 coding DNA: TGTGCCAGCAGCTTGGTCTTATCGCTAGCGGGAGGACCCTACGAGCAGTACTTC. Filled out from reference TRBV5-5 and TRBJ2-7, the complete variable domain reads DAGVTQSPTHLIKTRGQQVTLRCSPISGHKSVSWYQQVLGQGPQFIFQYYEKEERGRGNFPDRFSARQFPNYSSELNVNALLLGDSALYLCASSLVLSLAGGPYEQYFGPGTRLTVT.

This chain connects TRBV27 to TRBJ2-1; 8 bases map to TRBD1. Germline lookup yields CDR1 MNHEY and CDR2 SMNVEV (reference sequence). With V trimmed by 8 bases and J by 10 bases, 10 bases remained unmatched. CDR3 size: 13 residues. The CDR3 DNA is TGTGCCAGCGGAGACCTTGACAGGGGCGAGCAGTTCTTC. Translated: CASGDLDRGEQFF.

The genes are TRBV7-2 and TRBJ1-1; maybe TRBD1 (5 bases). Between the trimmed V and J ends, which lost 1 base and 0 bases, there was a span of 12 bases. From germline, CDR1 is SGHTA and CDR2 FQGNSA. The length of the CDR3 is 16 residues. CDR3 nucleotide sequence: TGTGCCAGCAGCTTAGAATTAGGGACCCTGAACACTGAAGCTTTCTTT. Its protein is CASSLELGTLNTEAFF.

The chain uses TRBV10-3 and TRBJ1-1, with unresolved D. Germline V lookup: CDR1 ENHRY, CDR2 SYGVKD. V lost 0 bases and J 4 bases, leaving 9 bases between the germline ends. There are 14 residues in the CDR3. The CDR3 DNA reads as TGTGCCATCAGTGAGTCCACGGGAGGCACTGAAGCTTTCTTT. The encoded protein is CAISESTGGTEAFF.

The chain employs TRBV6-1 and TRBJ2-4, with TRBD1 matching 8 bases. The CDR3 length is 14 residues. Trimming removed 3 bases from V and 16 bases from J; junction bases left unmatched: 14. Per the germline V gene, CDR1 is MNHNS and CDR2 is SASEGT. The CDR3 loop is CASSDLTLGTGQYF. The DNA for the CDR3 is TGTGCCAGCAGTGATCTTACTTTAGGGACAGGTCAATACTTC.

This rearrangement joins TRBV28 to TRBJ1-2; tentatively, D is TRBD1 (6 bases). V gave up 2 bases and J gave up 10 bases, with 14 bases separating them. The CDR3 spans 13 residues. Germline CDR1 is MDHEN and CDR2 is SYDVKM. The CDR3 sequence: CASSLSADSHYTF. CDR3 bases: TGTGCCAGCAGTTTAAGCGCGGACAGCCACTACACCTTC.

This clone was seen once. V usage is TRBV28 and J usage is TRBJ2-1, with 10 bases matching TRBD2. The CDR3 spans 17 residues. V lost 4 bases to trimming and J lost 9 bases; unmatched junction nucleotides: 15. Germline V gene lookup returns CDR1 MDHEN and CDR2 SYDVKM. CDR3 sequence (DNA): TGTGCCAGCAGTTGGCCAGCGGGAGGGCCCTCGGTAGGTGAGCAGTTCTTC. Amino acid sequence: CASSWPAGGPSVGEQFF.

For the CDR3, the DNA is TGTGCCACCAGCAGAGATAAACAGCGGGCGGGGGAGACCCAGTACTTC. Its translation is CATSRDKQRAGETQYF. The genes are TRBV15 and TRBJ2-5, with D maybe TRBD2 (6 bases). Looked up from germline, CDR1 is LNHNV and CDR2 is YYDKDF (reference sequence). CDR3 size: 16 residues. Between the trimmed V and J ends, which lost 0 bases and 5 bases, there was a span of 16 bases.

The rearrangement joins TRBV25-1 to TRBJ2-5; maybe TRBD2 (5 bases). Trimming pared 4 bases from V and 8 bases from J, leaving 14 bases between. The CDR3 consists of 13 residues. The germline CDR1 and CDR2 sequences are MGHDK and SYGVNS. CDR3 coding DNA: TGTGCCAGCAGTGTAGGGCCCGAGGGTACCCAGTACTTC. Amino acids: CASSVGPEGTQYF.

The rearrangement uses TRBV7-8 and TRBJ2-3, with 11 bases matching TRBD2. There are 17 residues in the CDR3. Trimming removed 4 bases from V and 2 bases from J; junction bases left unmatched: 8. In germline, CDR1 is SGHVS, CDR2 FQNEAQ. In nucleotides, the CDR3 is TGTGCCAGCAGCTCCCCGTCGACTAGCGGGGACACAGATACGCAGTATTTT. Its translation: CASSSPSTSGDTDTQYF.

The V call is TRBV10-2, the J call TRBJ1-5; D remains ambiguous. The CDR3 consists of 14 residues. Per germline, CDR1 WSHSY and CDR2 SAAADI. V lost 2 bases to trimming and J lost 7 bases, with 12 bases between them. CDR3 DNA: TGCGCCAGCAGTGAGGGGTATAGTGGGCAGCCCCAGCATTTT. It encodes CASSEGYSGQPQHF.

The rearrangement links TRBV11-2 to TRBJ2-1; D possibly corresponds to TRBD1 (6 bases). Germline CDR1 and CDR2: SGHAT and FQNNGV. The CDR3 totals 16 residues. V lost 2 bases to trimming and J lost 0 bases, with 11 bases between them. CDR3 sequence reads: CASSLTGQSSYNEQFF. The CDR3 DNA is TGTGCCAGCAGCTTAACAGGGCAGAGCTCCTACAATGAGCAGTTCTTC.

The chain joins TRBV2 to TRBJ2-1; 9 bases agree with TRBD1. The V gene end was trimmed by 5 bases and the J gene end by 4 bases; junction bases not matched to a gene: 9. CDR1 and CDR2 (germline): SNHLY, FYNNEI. This CDR3 has 16 amino acids. For the CDR3, the DNA is TGTGCCAGCAGTACCTTCGACAGGGGGGGATACAATGAGCAGTTCTTC. This encodes CASSTFDRGGYNEQFF.

The chain couples TRBV28 to TRBJ2-7; the match to TRBD1 covers 9 bases. V lost 3 bases and J lost 1; bases outside the gene matches: 7. Germline CDR1 MDHEN, CDR2 SYDVKM. The CDR3 loop spans 16 amino acids. Here the CDR3 reads CASSFPGTGLSYEQYF. DNA of the CDR3: TGTGCCAGCAGTTTTCCCGGGACAGGGTTGTCCTACGAGCAGTACTTC.

As to this clone: The sample holds other DNA sequences that translate to the same CDR3. J is TRBJ2-2 and V is TRBV29-1; tentatively, D is TRBD1 (6 bases). The CDR3 covers 13 residues. The V and J ends lost 4 bases and 0 bases respectively, with 6 bases between them. Germline V gene sequence: CDR1 SQVTM, CDR2 ANQGSEA. DNA for the CDR3: TGCAGCGTTGGACAGGCGAACACCGGGGAGCTGTTTTTT. Protein sequence: CSVGQANTGELFF.

Concerning this clone: One junction end does not reproduce the germline sequence, and a read error may be involved. V usage is TRBV20-1 and J usage is TRBJ2-5; possibly TRBD1 or TRBD2 for D (5 bases each). From germline, CDR1 is DFQATT and CDR2 SNEGSKA (reference sequence). CDR3 length equals 11 residues. The CDR3 nucleotides are TGCAGTGCTGGGACCAAAGAGACCCAGCACTTC. This encodes CSAGTKETQHF.

V is TRBV28 and J is TRBJ1-1, with D maybe TRBD1 (5 bases). The CDR3 covers 14 residues. The germline CDR1 and CDR2 sequences are MDHEN and SYDVKM. Deletions cut 4 bases from V and 10 bases from J, with 19 bases between. The CDR3 spells CASSWVRGYLGAFF. In nucleotides, the CDR3 is TGTGCCAGCAGTTGGGTTCGGGGCTACTTGGGAGCTTTCTTT.

The gene calls are TRBV16 and TRBJ1-1; TRBD1 is a possible D gene (5 bases). Per the germline V gene, CDR1 is KGHSY and CDR2 is FQNENV. Between the trimmed V and J ends, which lost 3 bases and 0 bases, there was a span of 17 bases. This CDR3 contains 17 residues. The CDR3 DNA reads TGTGCCAGCAGCCACTCACCAAGCAGGGCCCTGAACACTGAAGCTTTCTTT. Residues: CASSHSPSRALNTEAFF.

The chain joins TRBV18 to TRBJ2-5, with TRBD1 matching over 11 bases. CDR1 is KGHSH and CDR2 is LQKENI in the germline V gene. Trimming cost V 2 bases and J 5 bases; bases outside gene matches: 7. The CDR3 has 16 residues. CDR3 residues: CASSPSGTGGYETQYF. For the CDR3, the DNA is TGTGCCAGCTCACCATCCGGGACAGGGGGATACGAGACCCAGTACTTC.

The rearrangement links TRBV7-9 to TRBJ2-3; 7 bases fit TRBD1. The CDR3 runs 14 residues. Germline V gene lookup returns CDR1 SEHNR and CDR2 FQNEAQ (reference sequence). J gave up 6 bases and V 5 bases, and 8 bases lay outside the gene matches. Here the CDR3 DNA reads TGTGCCAGCAGCCCCGGGCAGGGGGTGGATACGCAGTATTTT. This translates into CASSPGQGVDTQYF.

The rearrangement uses TRBV7-9 and TRBJ2-7; D may be TRBD1 (5 bases). Germline values: CDR1 SEHNR, CDR2 FQNEAQ (reference sequence). The length of the CDR3 is 12 residues. V was clipped by 6 bases and J by 7 bases, with 13 bases between them. The CDR3 DNA reads TGTGCCAGCAGTCCGACAGCGCAGGAGCAGTACTTC. Translating gives CASSPTAQEQYF.

The chain joins TRBV2 to TRBJ2-3, with 8 bases matching TRBD2. Germline V gene data show CDR1 as SNHLY and CDR2 as FYNNEI. Losses at the gene ends were 6 bases for V and 0 bases for J; bases not matched to a gene: 5. This CDR3 is built from 15 residues. The CDR3: CASRSSGISTDTQYF. CDR3 DNA: TGTGCCAGCAGGAGTAGCGGGATAAGCACAGATACGCAGTATTTT. The full variable domain, completed using reference TRBV2 and TRBJ2-3, is EPEVTQTPSHQVTQMGQEVILRCVPISNHLYFYWYRQILGQKVEFLVSFYNNEISEKSEIFDDQFSVERPDGSNFTLKIRSTKLEDSAMYFCASRSSGISTDTQYFGPGTRLTVL.

This clone occurred once. Other DNA sequences from this sample encode an identical CDR3 as well. The J gene is TRBJ2-7, the V gene TRBV27; 14 bases align to TRBD2. CDR3 length: 16 residues. The ends lost 5 bases at V and 4 bases at J; junction bases unmatched: 7. Germline CDR1 and CDR2: MNHEY and SMNVEV (reference sequence). In DNA, the CDR3 is TGTGCCAGCAGTCCCCTTGGGACTAGCGGGAGTTACGAGCAGTACTTC. Amino acid sequence: CASSPLGTSGSYEQYF.

As to this clone: Other DNA sequences in this sample translate to the same CDR3. This chain links TRBV5-4 with TRBJ2-7, with TRBD2 matching over 7 bases. There are 13 residues in the CDR3. V lost 0 bases, J lost 4 bases, and 1 base stayed unmatched. Germline V gene sequence: CDR1 SGHNT, CDR2 YYREEE (reference sequence). CDR3 DNA: TGTGCCAGCAGCTTGGGGGGAGGGTACGAGCAGTACTTC. It codes for CASSLGGGYEQYF.

This chain links TRBV7-9 with TRBJ1-4; the match to TRBD1 covers 7 bases. CDR1 is SEHNR and CDR2 is FQNEAQ in the germline V gene (reference sequence). V lost 6 bases to trimming and J lost 4 bases; unmatched junction nucleotides: 5. The CDR3 is made up of 14 amino acids. The CDR3 DNA follows: TGTGCCAGCAGTCGGGACAGTTTTAATGAAAAACTGTTTTTT. Translating gives CASSRDSFNEKLFF.

On this clone itself: Other DNA sequences in the same sample also yield this CDR3. This sequence joins TRBV9 and TRBJ2-1, with D uncertain. This CDR3 is 12 amino acids long. V lost 2 bases to trimming and J lost 7 bases, with 7 bases between them. Germline loops: CDR1 SGDLS, CDR2 YYNGEE. CDR3: CASSVGWNEQFF. CDR3 DNA sequence: TGTGCCAGCAGCGTGGGCTGGAATGAGCAGTTCTTC.

The V call is TRBV7-9, the J call TRBJ2-7, with 7 bases identical to TRBD2. With 7 bases clipped from V and 3 bases from J, the junction kept 12 bases outside the gene matches. CDR3 length equals 15 residues. CDR1 and CDR2 (germline): SEHNR, FQNEAQ (reference sequence). The CDR3 spells CASTNEGLHFYEQYF. CDR3 nucleotides: TGTGCCAGCACCAATGAGGGACTACACTTCTACGAGCAGTACTTC.